The entry below gives a single T cell receptor beta chain sequence along with its context. It lacks a known antigen. Base qualities are not at hand, and no much larger clone is one base apart. The immunoSEQ hsTCRB v3.0 assay was used at survey level resolution for TRB variable region sequencing. TRB sequencing targeted a depth of about 35,000-50,000 T-cell genomes per sample. An Illumina MiSeq with a v3 150-cycle kit was used to sequence the pooled TRB libraries. In the original analysis: Repertoire analysis ran in R within a reproducible Nextflow workflow covering QC, data transformation and analysis. Custom analyses were implemented in LymphoSeq2, an R package for AIRR-Seq data exploration. Four samples that yielded fewer than 5000 total TRB sequences were excluded, so that 150 to 200 HIV repertoires were analyzed. Among the roughly 200 retained HIV repertoires, 59 were collected before ART initiation and some 130 were collected after ART initiation. Each repertoire was downsampled to 5000 TRB nucleotide sequences, and summary statistics were averaged across 100 downsampling iterations. The analysis kept only TRB sequences whose CDR3 regions were at least seven amino acids long. A Shannon entropy-derived clonality score and the Gini coefficient were used to measure diversity. Repertoire networks linked the top 5000 CDR3 amino acid sequences whenever two sequences differed by an edit distance of one. For TRB CDR3 amino acid sequences, GLIPH2 was used to predict antigen specificity groups and MHC restriction. To flag known associations with CMV, EBV, HIV or tissue antigens, CDR3 amino acid sequences were compared against VDJdb and McPAS-TCR. Pre-ART, post-ART and control groups were compared with Wilcoxon signed-rank tests and Holm-Bonferroni correction. The table was pulled from immuneACCESS by TCRdb, which kept in-frame rearrangements only. Such tables lose some clones; where checked, under half of the loss comes from unresolved V genes, and the rest has no known cause. V, J and clone size are taken as reported in that table, and D and trimming were inferred from the DNA itself. The sample includes over 25,000 clones, with 82% observed a single time. Of the sample, about 10% falls within the top ten clones.

The data derive from a study of long-term antiretroviral therapy in people with HIV (dated by TCRdb to between 2022 and 2023). Study-level background: The earliest samples were collected roughly a decade before the 2015 WHO recommendation for immediate ART, at a time when ART was usually postponed until CD4 counts fell. No cross-contamination during QIAcube processing turned up in test extractions that ran a monoclonal T-cell line alongside about 30 polyclonal samples. A total of under 250 cryopreserved PBMC samples were contributed to the cohort by 30 adults with confirmed HIV infection, with samples collected serially over a mean of roughly six years (range 1-12). Among the roughly 30 participants with HIV, around 10 were female. A retrospective serial study tested whether changes in peripheral blood TRB repertoire composition and diversity were associated with ART initiation and durable HIV suppression.

The full study reports these points: Inferences about post-ART repertoire changes were limited because no data were available on ART adherence, viral resistance or therapy changes. The samples span the years 2004 to 2017, and the ART regimens used at that time may not be as effective as current regimens. Because pre-ART samples had limited cell numbers, profiling was done on unsorted PBMC rather than on sorted CD4+ and CD8+ T cells. Starting ART was linked to a significant rise in TRB diversity, yet even with long-term ART the diversity remained significantly lower than in transplant donor controls. Limited PBMC availability meant only the TCR beta chain was sequenced, without alpha chain pairing. Compared with controls, HIV repertoires had narrower CDR3 length ranges, and the network structure pointed to an antigen-experienced repertoire that shifted only slightly toward naive after ART. The repertoire was dominated across all time points by expanded TRB clones identified before ART initiation, although this dominance was seen to fluctuate and to decrease in many PLHIV after ART.

Participants were included only if at least one PBMC sample before ART initiation and at least two post-ART samples were available. Treatment was received in the United States of America by all participants with HIV. Before DNA extraction, cryopreserved samples of roughly 0.9-10 million PBMC were thawed and then washed. At the time of the earliest PBMC sample, participants with HIV were aged between about 20 and 54 years. Each participant contributed PBMC samples from 1-4 timepoints before ART initiation and 2-8 timepoints after ART initiation, with a median of 7 samples. Serial HIV viral load, CD4+ T-cell count, ART history and demographic data were obtained for every participant. Genomic DNA was extracted from unsorted PBMC with a Qiagen kit on a QIAcube, processed in batches of 12 samples. Relative to germline, V is missing 7 bases and J is missing 0 bases, with 10 bases of the junction outside any gene match. Sequences SNHLY (CDR1) and FYNNEI (CDR2) are obtained from the germline V gene. The CDR3 starts with the cysteine, ends with the phenylalanine, and has 16 residues. This entry keeps only the CDR3 DNA: 48 bases, framed from base 1.

The rearranged segments are TRBV2 and TRBJ2-7; 9 of the junction bases match TRBD1. The sequences come from unsorted PBMCs, collected 0.8 years before starting antiretroviral therapy. The receptor's source is a man between 18 and 35 years old with HIV. The DNA is TGTGCCAGCATCTTGCTAGGGACAGGGAGCTCCTACGAGCAGTACTTC. This encodes CASILLGTGSSYEQYF.